This T cell receptor (beta chain) was sequenced for a study of graft-versus-host responses after intestinal transplantation. Study as a whole: Multivisceral, liver-intestinal, or isolated intestinal grafts went to recipients. Study-level points and caveats: GvH clonotypes were identified within recipient marrow, with a subset emerging first in ileum or blood. Patients who carried graft-donor T cell macrochimerism also had high graft-versus-host to host-versus-graft clonal ratios in their allografts.

In the case of this clone: Antigen unknown.

Germline CDR1 SGHRS, CDR2 YFSETQ. V lost 4 bases and J lost 1; bases outside the gene matches: 9. CDR3 length: 16 amino acids. Sequenced by immunoSEQ multiplex PCR; TCRdb stores in-frame clones only, minus some. This table holds over 100,000 clones, 90% to 95% found once. This TCR came from a human donor who received an intestinal transplant. This specimen consisted of unstimulated CD4+ T cells sorted from spleen or lymph node cells, obtained before intestinal transplant. The chain is built from TRBV5-1 and TRBJ2-3, with 7 bases fitting TRBD1. This chain's CDR3 is CASSPRQGWGTDTQYF. DNA for the CDR3: TGCGCCAGCAGCCCCCGACAGGGATGGGGCACAGATACGCAGTATTTT.